This entry concerns a single T cell receptor (beta chain). This sample was taken from a study of cytomegalovirus exposure and HLA in healthy donors. PCR amplification relied on 60 Vbeta primers (plus 13 Jbeta primers). This table comes from immunoSEQ multiplex PCR, and its TCRdb copy is limited to in-frame clones, with some not included. The data contain more than 85,000 clones, less than 85% of them singletons. The germline V and J ends were trimmed by 1 base and 5 bases, with 14 bases remaining between them. The germline V gene has CDR1 SEHNR and CDR2 FQNEAQ (reference sequence). This CDR3 is 15 amino acids long.

What was sequenced was PBMCs. V gene TRBV7-9 combines with J gene TRBJ2-5; TRBD1 is a possible D gene (5 bases). The source of this sequence is a man aged 40-49 years in good health and CMV-seropositive. The CDR3 DNA reads TGTGCCAGCAGCTTAGAAGGGGATGGCCGGGAGACCCAGTACTTC. It codes for CASSLEGDGRETQYF.